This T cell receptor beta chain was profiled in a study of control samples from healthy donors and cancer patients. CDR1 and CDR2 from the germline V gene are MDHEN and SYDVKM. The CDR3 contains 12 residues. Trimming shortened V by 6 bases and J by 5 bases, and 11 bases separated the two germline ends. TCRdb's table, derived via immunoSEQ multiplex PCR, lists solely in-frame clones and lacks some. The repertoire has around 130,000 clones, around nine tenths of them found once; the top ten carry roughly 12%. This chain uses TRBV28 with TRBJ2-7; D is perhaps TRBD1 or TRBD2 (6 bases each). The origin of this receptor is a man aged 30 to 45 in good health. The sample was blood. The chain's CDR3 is CASSLGGHEQYV. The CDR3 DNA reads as TGTGCCAGCAGCCTAGGGGGGCACGAGCAGTACGTC.